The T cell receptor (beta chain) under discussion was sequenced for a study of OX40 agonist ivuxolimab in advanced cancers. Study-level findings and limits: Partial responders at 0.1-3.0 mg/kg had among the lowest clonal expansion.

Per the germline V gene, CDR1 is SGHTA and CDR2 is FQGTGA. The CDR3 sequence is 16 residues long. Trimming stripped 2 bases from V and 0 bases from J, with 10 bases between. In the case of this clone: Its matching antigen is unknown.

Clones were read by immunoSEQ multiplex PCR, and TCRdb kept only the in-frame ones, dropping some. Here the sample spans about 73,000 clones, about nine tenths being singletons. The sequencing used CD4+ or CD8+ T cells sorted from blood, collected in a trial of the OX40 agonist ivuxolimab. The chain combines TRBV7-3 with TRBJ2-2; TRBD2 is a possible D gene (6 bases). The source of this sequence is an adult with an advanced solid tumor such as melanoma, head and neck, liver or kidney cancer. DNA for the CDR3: TGTGCCAGCAGCTTAGCCCCGGGGGCGAACACCGGGGAGCTGTTTTTT. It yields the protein CASSLAPGANTGELFF.